This T cell receptor beta chain was sequenced during a study of CD8+ T cells in alopecia areata. For the study at large: A regimen of oral tofacitinib, 5 to 10 mg twice daily, was given to treated patients.

TCR sequencing used cDNA made by reverse transcription of extracted RNA. Data came from immunoSEQ multiplex PCR; TCRdb stores just in-frame clones and leaves some out. Altogether roughly 190,000 clones are present, roughly three fifths being singletons, with the ten largest covering around 3%. Treatment here: oral pan-JAK inhibitor, 5-10 mg twice daily. This TCR derives from a human donor with alopecia areata. The sequenced sample was CD4+ T cells sorted from blood, obtained at week 4, from a patient treated with tofacitinib.

The CDR3 nucleotides are TGCAGCGTTGGGACCCCCGGTGGGGCCAACGTCCTGACTTTC. Its protein product is CSVGTPGGANVLTF. This chain uses TRBV29-1 with TRBJ2-6; D unresolved. Germline V gene data show CDR1 as SQVTM and CDR2 as ANQGSEA. The CDR3 runs to 14 residues. V lost 4 bases and J lost 3, with 10 bases in between. The full variable domain, with the rest looked up from reference TRBV29-1 and TRBJ2-6, is SAVISQKPSRDICQRGTSLTIQCQVDSQVTMMFWYRQQPGQSLTLIATANQGSEATYESGFVIDKFPISRPNLTFSTLTVSNMSPEDSSIYLCSVGTPGGANVLTFGAGSRLTVL.